Below, one T cell receptor beta chain is given with its context. Original methodology: Nucleated cell counts were estimated from reference gene primer amplification. The protocol was immunoSEQ multiplex PCR, while the TCRdb copy is restricted to in-frame clones and leaves out a portion. V and J calls and clone size are as listed in that table; D and trimming were resolved from the DNA. In the table there are approximately 60,000 clones, approximately 84% of which are singletons. CDR1 and CDR2 (germline): MDHEN, SYDVKM. This CDR3 has 17 amino acids. V lost 4 bases, J lost 2 bases, and 14 bases stayed unmatched. The record originates from a study of blood T cell repertoires in COVID-19. Whole-study context: Samples came from the United States, Italy and Spain, spanning acute and convalescent COVID-19.

The chain employs TRBV28 and TRBJ2-7; 7 bases agree with TRBD2. Specimen: peripheral blood. The receptor comes from a man in his forties or fifties with active COVID-19. The CDR3: CASSSPFTGTTAYEQYF. The CDR3 coding sequence is TGTGCCAGCAGTTCCCCCTTCACCGGGACTACCGCCTACGAGCAGTACTTC.